What follows are 8 T cell receptor beta chains derived from one specimen sequenced in a study of CD8+CD57+ T cells in acquired aplastic anemia. Both TCR beta VDJ combination and CDR3 sequence profiling were carried out. Genomic DNA was the template for this profiling. MiXCR, applied by TCRdb to the reads, yields one record per CDR3 protein. The sample includes 250,000 to 350,000 distinct CDR3 sequences, around three fifths of them seen just once. Sequenced input: sorted CD4+, CD8+, or CD8+CD57+ T cells (not recorded which) from PBMCs. The receptors derive from a human donor with severe aplastic anemia or a healthy control (not recorded which).

This clonotype appeared a few times. V is TRBV7-9 and J is TRBJ1-4, with D possibly being TRBD1 (6 bases). Germline CDR1 and CDR2: SEHNR and FQNEAQ (reference sequence). V shed 4 bases and J shed 7 bases, with 13 bases lying between them. CDR3 length equals 14 residues. The CDR3 spells CASSYQGKAEKLFF. For the CDR3, the DNA is TGTGCCAGCAGCTATCAGGGGAAGGCTGAAAAACTGTTTTTT.

The V call is TRBV7-9, the J call TRBJ2-2; 8 positions match TRBD1. Losses at the gene ends were 5 bases for V and 0 bases for J; bases not matched to a gene: 5. Germline-derived CDR1 and CDR2 are SEHNR and FQNEAQ (reference sequence). CDR3 length: 16 amino acids. Here the CDR3 DNA reads TGTGCCAGCAGCCAGCTGGACAGGGCGAACACCGGGGAGCTGTTTTTT. Protein: CASSQLDRANTGELFF. Drawing the rest from reference TRBV7-9 and TRBJ2-2, the complete variable domain is DTGVSQNPRHKITKRGQNVTFRCDPISEHNRLYWYRQTLGQGPEFLTYFQNEAQLEKSRLLSDRFSAERPKGSFSTLEIQRTEQGDSAMYLCASSQLDRANTGELFFGEGSRLTVL.

The CDR3 protein is CSVALQGAKLMNTEAFF. CDR3 nucleotides: TGCAGCGTCGCCCTACAGGGGGCAAAACTCATGAACACTGAAGCTTTCTTT. The chain joins TRBV29-1 to TRBJ1-1, with 9 bases aligning to TRBD1. This CDR3 comprises 17 residues. Germline V gene data show CDR1 as SQVTM and CDR2 as ANQGSEA. J was trimmed by 0 bases and V by 6 bases; bases with no gene match: 14.

The chain combines TRBV20-1 with TRBJ2-1; no firm D call. The CDR3 length is 12 residues. The V gene's germline CDR1 is DFQATT and CDR2 SNEGSKA (reference sequence). V lost 3 bases to trimming and J lost 7 bases, with 10 bases between them. CDR3 in amino acids: CSASILYNEQFF. Here the CDR3 DNA reads TGCAGTGCTAGTATACTTTATAATGAGCAGTTCTTC.

The chain links TRBV24-1 to TRBJ2-5; D might be TRBD1 (7 bases). CDR1 is KGHDR, CDR2 SFDVKD, per germline. The CDR3 has 14 amino acids. Between the trimmed V and J ends, which lost 4 bases and 9 bases, there was a span of 17 bases. The DNA for the CDR3 is TGTGCCACCAGTGACGCAGACAGGGAGGAGGCCCAGTACTTC. It specifies CATSDADREEAQYF.

This clonotype came up many times. The chain links TRBV19 to TRBJ1-4; 8 positions match TRBD1. V was clipped by 6 bases and J by 3 bases; unmatched bases: 9. Germline lookup yields CDR1 LNHDA and CDR2 SQIVND (reference sequence). The length of the CDR3 is 16 residues. The CDR3 DNA reads TGTGCCAGTAGGGGGGCAGGGGGCGCACCTAATGAAAAACTGTTTTTT. This codes for CASRGAGGAPNEKLFF.

This clonotype was seen many times. This chain connects TRBV11-2 to TRBJ1-5; D uncertain. Germline V gene sequence: CDR1 SGHAT, CDR2 FQNNGV. The CDR3 is 13 amino acids. V was clipped by 4 bases and J by 10 bases, with 14 bases between them. CDR3 protein: CASSSRPNHPQHF. CDR3 in DNA: TGTGCCAGCAGCTCTCGACCCAACCATCCCCAGCATTTT.

A remark on this clonotype: The CDR3 does not close with the conserved phenylalanine or tryptophan, likely indicating a read error. The chain has TRBV10-3 and TRBJ1-1, with D unclear. CDR1 ENHRY and CDR2 SYGVKD come from the germline V gene. This CDR3 contains 15 residues. V was trimmed by 5 bases and J by 5 bases, leaving 18 bases between them. The CDR3 DNA reads TGTGCCATCAGTAACCCAGGAACGGGTAATACTGAAGCTTTCCTT. It codes for CAISNPGTGNTEAFL.